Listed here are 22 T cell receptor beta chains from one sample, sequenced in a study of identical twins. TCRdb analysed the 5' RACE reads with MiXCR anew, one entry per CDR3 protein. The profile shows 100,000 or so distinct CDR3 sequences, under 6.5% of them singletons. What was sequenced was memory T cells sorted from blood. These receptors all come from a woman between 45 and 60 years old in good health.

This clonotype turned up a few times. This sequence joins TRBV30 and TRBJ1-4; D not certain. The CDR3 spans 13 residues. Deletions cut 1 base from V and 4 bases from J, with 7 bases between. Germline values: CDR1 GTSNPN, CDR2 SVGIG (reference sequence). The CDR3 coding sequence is TGTGCCTGGAGTGCAGACGTTAATGAAAAACTGTTTTTT. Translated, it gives CAWSADVNEKLFF.

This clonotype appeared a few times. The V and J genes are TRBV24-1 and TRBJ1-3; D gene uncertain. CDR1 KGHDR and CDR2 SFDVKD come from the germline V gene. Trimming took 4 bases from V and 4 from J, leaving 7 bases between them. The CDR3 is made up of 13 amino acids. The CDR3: CATSDRPGNTIYF. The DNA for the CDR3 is TGTGCCACCAGTGACCGACCCGGAAACACCATATATTTT.

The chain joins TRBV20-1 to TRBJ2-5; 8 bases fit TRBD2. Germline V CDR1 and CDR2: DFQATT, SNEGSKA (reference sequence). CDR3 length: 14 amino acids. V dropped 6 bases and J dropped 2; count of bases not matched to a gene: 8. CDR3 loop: CSAPSGTRQETQYF. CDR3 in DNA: TGCAGTGCCCCGTCCGGGACTAGGCAAGAGACCCAGTACTTC.

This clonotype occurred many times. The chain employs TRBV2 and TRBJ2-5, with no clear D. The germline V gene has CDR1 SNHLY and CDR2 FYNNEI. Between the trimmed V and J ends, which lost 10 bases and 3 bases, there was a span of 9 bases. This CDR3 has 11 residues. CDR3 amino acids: CAISPEETQYF. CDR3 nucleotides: TGTGCCATCTCCCCAGAAGAGACCCAGTACTTC. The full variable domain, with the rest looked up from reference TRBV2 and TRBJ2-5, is EPEVTQTPSHQVTQMGQEVILRCVPISNHLYFYWYRQILGQKVEFLVSFYNNEISEKSEIFDDQFSVERPDGSNFTLKIRSTKLEDSAMYFCAISPEETQYFGPGTRLLVL.

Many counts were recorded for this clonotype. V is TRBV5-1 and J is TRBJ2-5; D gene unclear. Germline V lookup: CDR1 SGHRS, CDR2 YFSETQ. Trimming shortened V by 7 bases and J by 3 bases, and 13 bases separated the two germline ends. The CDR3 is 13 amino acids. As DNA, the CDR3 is TGCGCCAGCGGGCGGACCACAAAAGAGACCCAGTACTTC. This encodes CASGRTTKETQYF.

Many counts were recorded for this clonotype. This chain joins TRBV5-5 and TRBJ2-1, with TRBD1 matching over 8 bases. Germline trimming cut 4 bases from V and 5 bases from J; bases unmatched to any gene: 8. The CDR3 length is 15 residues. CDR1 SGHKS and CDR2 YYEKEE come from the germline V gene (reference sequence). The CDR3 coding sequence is TGTGCCAGCAGCCGCTTTGGGACAGGAAACAATGAGCAGTTCTTC. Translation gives CASSRFGTGNNEQFF.

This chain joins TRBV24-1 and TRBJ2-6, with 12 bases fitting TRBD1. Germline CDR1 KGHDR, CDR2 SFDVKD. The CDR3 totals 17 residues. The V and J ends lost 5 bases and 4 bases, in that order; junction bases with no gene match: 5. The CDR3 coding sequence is TGTGCCACCAGTGGGGACAGGGGGCAGGTCGGGGCCAACGTCCTGACTTTC. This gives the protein CATSGDRGQVGANVLTF.

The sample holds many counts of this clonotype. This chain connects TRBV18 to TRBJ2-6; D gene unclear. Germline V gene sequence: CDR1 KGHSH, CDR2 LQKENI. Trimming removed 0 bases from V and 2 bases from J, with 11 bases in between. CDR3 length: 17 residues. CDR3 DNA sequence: TGTGCCAGCTCACCACCGATAGGAAGCCCTGGGGCCAACGTCCTGACTTTC. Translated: CASSPPIGSPGANVLTF.

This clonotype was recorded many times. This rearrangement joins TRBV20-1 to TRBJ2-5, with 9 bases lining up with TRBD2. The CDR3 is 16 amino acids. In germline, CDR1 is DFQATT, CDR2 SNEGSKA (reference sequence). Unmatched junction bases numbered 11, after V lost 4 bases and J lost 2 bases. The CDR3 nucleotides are TGCAGTGCTATTAGGGCTAGCGGGACGAGACAAGAGACCCAGTACTTC. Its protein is CSAIRASGTRQETQYF.

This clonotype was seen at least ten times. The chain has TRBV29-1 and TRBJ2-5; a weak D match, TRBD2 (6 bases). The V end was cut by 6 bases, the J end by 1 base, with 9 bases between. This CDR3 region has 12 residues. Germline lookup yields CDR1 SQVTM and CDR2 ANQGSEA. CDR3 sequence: CSVSSAQETQYF. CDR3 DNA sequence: TGCAGCGTCTCTAGCGCCCAAGAGACCCAGTACTTC. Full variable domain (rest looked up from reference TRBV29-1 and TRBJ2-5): SAVISQKPSRDICQRGTSLTIQCQVDSQVTMMFWYRQQPGQSLTLIATANQGSEATYESGFVIDKFPISRPNLTFSTLTVSNMSPEDSSIYLCSVSSAQETQYFGPGTRLLVL.

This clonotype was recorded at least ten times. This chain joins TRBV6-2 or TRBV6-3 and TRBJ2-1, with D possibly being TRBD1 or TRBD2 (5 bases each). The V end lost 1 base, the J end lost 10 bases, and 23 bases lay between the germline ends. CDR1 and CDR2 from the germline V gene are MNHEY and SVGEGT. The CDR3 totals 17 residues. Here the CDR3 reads CASSYFSTGRILGEQFF. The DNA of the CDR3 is TGTGCCAGCAGTTACTTCTCGACGGGGCGCATTCTTGGAGAGCAGTTCTTC.

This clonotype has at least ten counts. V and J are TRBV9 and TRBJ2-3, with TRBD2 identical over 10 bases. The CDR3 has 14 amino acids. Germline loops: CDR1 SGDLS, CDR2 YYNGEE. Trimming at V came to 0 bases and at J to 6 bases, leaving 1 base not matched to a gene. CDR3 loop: CASSVDSGGDTQYF. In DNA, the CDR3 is TGTGCCAGCAGCGTAGATAGCGGGGGGGATACGCAGTATTTT.

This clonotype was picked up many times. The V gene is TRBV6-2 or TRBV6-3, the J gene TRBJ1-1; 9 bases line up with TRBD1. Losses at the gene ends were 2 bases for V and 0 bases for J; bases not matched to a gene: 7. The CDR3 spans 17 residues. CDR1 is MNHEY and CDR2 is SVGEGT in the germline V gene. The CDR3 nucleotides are TGTGCCAGCAGTTACATGACAGGGGGGTCTATGAACACTGAAGCTTTCTTT. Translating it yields CASSYMTGGSMNTEAFF.

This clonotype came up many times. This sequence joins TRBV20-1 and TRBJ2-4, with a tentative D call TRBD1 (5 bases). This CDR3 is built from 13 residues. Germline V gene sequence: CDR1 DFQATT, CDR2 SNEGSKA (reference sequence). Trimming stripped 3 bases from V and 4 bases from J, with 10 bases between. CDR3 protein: CSASHRGKNIQYF. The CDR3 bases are TGCAGTGCTAGTCATAGGGGTAAAAACATTCAGTACTTC.

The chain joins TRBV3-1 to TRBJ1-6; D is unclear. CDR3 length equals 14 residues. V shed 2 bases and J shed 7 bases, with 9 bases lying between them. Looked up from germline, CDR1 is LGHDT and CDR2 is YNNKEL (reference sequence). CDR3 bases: TGTGCCAGCAGCCAAAGAAGGAGGAATTCACCCCTCCACTTT. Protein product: CASSQRRRNSPLHF.

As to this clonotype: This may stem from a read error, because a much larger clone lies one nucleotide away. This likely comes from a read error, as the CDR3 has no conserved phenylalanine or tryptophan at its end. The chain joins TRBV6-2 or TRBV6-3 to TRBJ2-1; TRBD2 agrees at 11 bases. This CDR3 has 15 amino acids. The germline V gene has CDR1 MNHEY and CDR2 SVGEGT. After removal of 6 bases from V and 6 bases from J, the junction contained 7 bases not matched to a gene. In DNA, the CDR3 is TGTGCCAGCAGAACACTAGCGGGAGCTCTCAATGAGCAGTTCGTC. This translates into CASRTLAGALNEQFV.

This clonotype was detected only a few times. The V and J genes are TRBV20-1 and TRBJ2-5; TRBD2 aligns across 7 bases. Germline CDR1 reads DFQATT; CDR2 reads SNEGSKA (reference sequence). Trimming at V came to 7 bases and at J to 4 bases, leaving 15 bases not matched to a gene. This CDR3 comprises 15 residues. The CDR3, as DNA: TGCAGTGTTCCTCCCCTAGCGGACCAGGGAGAGACCCAGTACTTC. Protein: CSVPPLADQGETQYF.

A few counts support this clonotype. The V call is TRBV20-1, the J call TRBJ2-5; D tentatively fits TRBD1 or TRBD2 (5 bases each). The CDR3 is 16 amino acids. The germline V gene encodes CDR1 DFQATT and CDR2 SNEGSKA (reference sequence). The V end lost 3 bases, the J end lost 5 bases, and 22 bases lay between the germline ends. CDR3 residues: CSARIPGRRTAETQYF. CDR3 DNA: TGCAGTGCTAGGATTCCGGGACGGCGGACCGCGGAGACCCAGTACTTC.

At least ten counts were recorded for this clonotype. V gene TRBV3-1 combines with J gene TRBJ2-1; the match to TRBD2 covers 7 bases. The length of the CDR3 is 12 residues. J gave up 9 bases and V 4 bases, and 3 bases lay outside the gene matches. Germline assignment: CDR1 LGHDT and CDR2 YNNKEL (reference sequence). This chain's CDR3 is CASSPPSGEQFF. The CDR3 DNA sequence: TGTGCCAGCAGCCCCCCTAGCGGTGAGCAGTTCTTC.

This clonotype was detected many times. The CDR3 protein is CASNDPGASGETQYF. For the CDR3, the DNA is TGTGCCAGCAATGATCCAGGGGCCTCCGGGGAGACCCAGTACTTC. V and J are TRBV2 and TRBJ2-5; TRBD1 is a possible D gene (6 bases). Per the germline V gene, CDR1 is SNHLY and CDR2 is FYNNEI. Trimming stripped 7 bases from V and 5 bases from J, with 20 bases between. The CDR3 sequence is 15 residues long. Filled out from reference TRBV2 and TRBJ2-5, the complete variable domain reads EPEVTQTPSHQVTQMGQEVILRCVPISNHLYFYWYRQILGQKVEFLVSFYNNEISEKSEIFDDQFSVERPDGSNFTLKIRSTKLEDSAMYFCASNDPGASGETQYFGPGTRLLVL.

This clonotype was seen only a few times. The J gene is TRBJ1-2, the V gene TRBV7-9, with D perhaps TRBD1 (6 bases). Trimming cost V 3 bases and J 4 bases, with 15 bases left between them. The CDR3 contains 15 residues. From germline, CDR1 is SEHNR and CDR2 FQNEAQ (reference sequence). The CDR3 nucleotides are TGTGCCAGCAGCTTGAGTTCAGGGGAAGGCTATGGCTACACCTTC. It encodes CASSLSSGEGYGYTF.

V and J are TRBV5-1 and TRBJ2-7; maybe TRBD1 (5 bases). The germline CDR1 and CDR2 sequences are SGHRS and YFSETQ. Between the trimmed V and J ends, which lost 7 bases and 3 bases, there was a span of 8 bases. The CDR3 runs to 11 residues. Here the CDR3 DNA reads TGCGCCAGCCAAGGGGACTACGAGCAGTACTTC. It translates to CASQGDYEQYF.